The 4 T cell receptor beta chains presented below share a single source sample, sequenced in a study of CD8+ T cells in alopecia areata. It was cDNA, reverse transcribed from extracted RNA, that served as the sequencing template. TCRdb keeps only in-frame clones here, not all; method: immunoSEQ multiplex PCR. The sample has about 180,000 clones, roughly half seen once; the top ten hold 10%. Treatment indicated: oral pan-JAK inhibitor, 5-10 mg twice daily. Sequences were derived from CD8+ T cells sorted from blood, sampled between weeks 51 and 52, from a patient treated with tofacitinib. The receptor set was obtained from a human donor with alopecia areata.

Only a few counts were recorded for this clone. In DNA form, the CDR3 reads TGTGCCTGGAGGCGACAGGGAAACTCCTACGAGCAGTACTTC. Protein: CAWRRQGNSYEQYF. The gene calls are TRBV30 and TRBJ2-7; 7 nucleotides align to TRBD1. Germline CDR1 is GTSNPN and CDR2 is SVGIG (reference sequence). Trimming cost V 3 bases and J 0 bases; bases outside gene matches: 5. The CDR3 covers 14 residues.

J is TRBJ1-4 and V is TRBV29-1, with D possibly being TRBD1 (5 bases). The V gene lost 6 bases and the J gene lost 0 bases, with 14 bases spanning the gap. CDR1 SQVTM and CDR2 ANQGSEA come from the germline V gene. The CDR3 totals 15 residues. The DNA for the CDR3 is TGCAGCGTCGCTAGGAGGGGATCAACTAATGAAAAACTGTTTTTT. Residues: CSVARRGSTNEKLFF.

V is TRBV2 and J is TRBJ2-5; 10 nucleotides align to TRBD1. Per the germline V gene, CDR1 is SNHLY and CDR2 is FYNNEI. The CDR3 spans 15 residues. Losses at the gene ends were 6 bases for V and 2 bases for J; bases not matched to a gene: 6. CDR3 bases: TGTGCCAGCAGCTGGACAGGGGGAGGGCAAGAGACCCAGTACTTC. This translates into CASSWTGGGQETQYF.

The chain links TRBV6-5 to TRBJ1-3; D call uncertain. The germline gives CDR1 MNHEY, CDR2 SVGAGI. The CDR3 sequence is 13 residues long. Between the trimmed V and J ends, which lost 9 bases and 4 bases, there was a span of 13 bases. CDR3 in amino acids: CASSLNSGNTIYF. In DNA form, the CDR3 reads TGTGCCAGTTCTCTAAATTCAGGAAACACCATATATTTT.